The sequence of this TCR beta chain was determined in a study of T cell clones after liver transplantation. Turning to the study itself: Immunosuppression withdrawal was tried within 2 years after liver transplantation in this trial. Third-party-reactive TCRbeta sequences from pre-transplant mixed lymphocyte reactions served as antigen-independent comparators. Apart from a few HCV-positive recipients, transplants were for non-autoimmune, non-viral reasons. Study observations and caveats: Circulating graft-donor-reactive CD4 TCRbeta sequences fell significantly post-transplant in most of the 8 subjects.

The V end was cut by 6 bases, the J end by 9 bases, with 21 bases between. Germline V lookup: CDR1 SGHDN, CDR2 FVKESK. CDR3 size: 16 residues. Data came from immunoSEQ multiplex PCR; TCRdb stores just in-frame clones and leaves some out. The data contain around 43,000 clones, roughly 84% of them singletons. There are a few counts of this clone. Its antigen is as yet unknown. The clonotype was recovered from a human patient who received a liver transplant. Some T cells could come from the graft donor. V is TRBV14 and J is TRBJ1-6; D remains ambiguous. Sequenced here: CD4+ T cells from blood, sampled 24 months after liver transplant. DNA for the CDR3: TGTGCCAGCAGTTCCAGCGGCCGACAAGGGTCTTCACCCCTCCACTTT. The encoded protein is CASSSSGRQGSSPLHF. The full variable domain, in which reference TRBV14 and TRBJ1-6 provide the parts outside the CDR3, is EAGVTQFPSHSVIEKGQTVTLRCDPISGHDNLYWYRRVMGKEIKFLLHFVKESKQDESGMPNNRFLAERTGGTYSTLKVQPAELEDSGVYFCASSSSGRQGSSPLHFGNGTRLTVT.